Below are 26 T cell receptor beta chains sequenced from a single sample in a study of T cell repertoires in cytomegalovirus infection. TCRdb processed the reads anew with MiXCR; each CDR3 protein has one entry. The table has more than 250,000 distinct CDR3 sequences, approximately 15% seen once. Specimen: PBMCs. All receptors derive from a human donor in good health (CMV status not recorded). Some clones in this sample may be carry-over from other donors' samples.

The chain has TRBV6-6 and TRBJ1-2; D is perhaps TRBD1 (6 bases). V was trimmed by 8 bases and J by 3 bases, leaving 7 bases between them. The germline V gene encodes CDR1 MNHNY and CDR2 SVGAGI (reference sequence). The CDR3 consists of 11 residues. CDR3 in amino acids: CASGGDYGYTF. The CDR3 DNA follows: TGTGCCAGCGGGGGCGACTATGGCTACACCTTC.

V gene TRBV20-1 combines with J gene TRBJ2-3; D is uncertain. CDR1 is DFQATT, CDR2 SNEGSKA, per germline (reference sequence). The ends were cut back, 5 bases at V and 2 bases at J, with 11 bases in the middle. The length of the CDR3 is 13 residues. The CDR3 loop reads CSAHSLLTDTQYF. CDR3 nucleotide sequence: TGCAGTGCTCACTCGCTTCTCACAGATACGCAGTATTTT.

This clonotype was recorded at least ten times. This chain's CDR3 is CASSLNWATYNEQFF. CDR3 bases: TGTGCCAGCAGCTTAAACTGGGCCACCTACAATGAGCAGTTCTTC. The rearrangement uses TRBV7-4 and TRBJ2-1, with D hard to call. The CDR3 has 15 amino acids. Trimming shortened V by 2 bases and J by 2 bases, and 10 bases separated the two germline ends. Germline V gives CDR1 SGHVT, CDR2 SQSDAQ.

This clonotype has ten or more counts. For the CDR3, the DNA is TGTGCCAGCCGGACTTCTCCCTACAATGAGCAGTTCTTC. Translating gives CASRTSPYNEQFF. This chain uses TRBV6-9 with TRBJ2-1, with D perhaps matching TRBD2 (5 bases). The CDR3 has 13 residues. Germline V gene lookup returns CDR1 MNHGY and CDR2 SVAAGI. Trimming stripped 8 bases from V and 2 bases from J, with 10 bases between.

Of note for this clonotype: This clone may be a read error of a much larger clone one base away. The genes are TRBV7-2 and TRBJ1-5; a possible D gene is TRBD1 (5 bases). This CDR3 region has 12 residues. Trimming shortened V by 10 bases and J by 5 bases, and 12 bases separated the two germline ends. Germline values: CDR1 SGHTA, CDR2 FQGNSA. CDR3 amino acids: CANNRGDQPQHF. DNA for the CDR3: TGTGCCAACAACCGGGGGGATCAGCCCCAGCATTTT.

A few counts support this clonotype. The chain is built from TRBV28 and TRBJ1-5, with TRBD1 matching 10 bases. Germline V gene lookup returns CDR1 MDHEN and CDR2 SYDVKM. The CDR3 totals 16 residues. The junction had 9 bases not matched to a gene; V was cut back by 6 bases and J by 4 bases. CDR3 amino acids: CASSSRDRGPNQPQHF. CDR3 coding DNA: TGTGCCAGCAGCTCCCGCGACAGGGGGCCAAATCAGCCCCAGCATTTT.

This clonotype showed up many times. The chain links TRBV7-2 to TRBJ2-3, with 9 bases aligning to TRBD1. V dropped 5 bases and J dropped 2; count of bases not matched to a gene: 8. This CDR3 is built from 16 residues. Germline lookup yields CDR1 SGHTA and CDR2 FQGNSA. The CDR3 DNA follows: TGTGCCAGCAGCCAGGGACAGGGCGCCCCCACAGATACGCAGTATTTT. It encodes CASSQGQGAPTDTQYF.

This clonotype came up many times. V is TRBV7-9 and J is TRBJ2-1; TRBD2 agrees at 8 bases. The V gene's germline CDR1 is SEHNR and CDR2 FQNEAQ (reference sequence). The CDR3 totals 14 residues. V dropped 3 bases and J dropped 6; count of bases not matched to a gene: 4. CDR3 DNA: TGTGCCAGCAGCTTGGGACTAGTGGTCAATGAGCAGTTCTTC. This encodes CASSLGLVVNEQFF.

The chain uses TRBV20-1 and TRBJ1-5, with D possibly matching TRBD1 (6 bases). Germline values: CDR1 DFQATT, CDR2 SNEGSKA (reference sequence). V was trimmed by 0 bases and J by 7 bases, leaving 19 bases between them. The CDR3 length is 16 residues. CDR3 DNA: TGCAGTGCTAGAGATCACAGGGTCGGGGCTAGGCAGCCCCAGCATTTT. Its translation is CSARDHRVGARQPQHF.

This clonotype was counted at least ten times. The genes are TRBV7-3 and TRBJ2-7; D is unclear. The CDR3 has 14 residues. Deletions cut 2 bases from V and 2 bases from J, with 10 bases between. The germline CDR1 and CDR2 sequences are SGHTA and FQGTGA. The CDR3 loop reads CASSLYSSAYEQYF. CDR3 in DNA: TGTGCCAGCAGCTTATACTCGTCAGCCTACGAGCAGTACTTC.

This clonotype was counted a few times. V and J are TRBV5-1 and TRBJ2-1, with unresolved D. The length of the CDR3 is 15 residues. The germline CDR1 and CDR2 sequences are SGHRS and YFSETQ. Deletions cut 0 bases from V and 1 base from J, with 8 bases between. This CDR3 is CASSLGGFSYNEQFF. DNA of the CDR3: TGCGCCAGCAGCTTGGGTGGGTTTTCCTACAATGAGCAGTTCTTC.

At least ten counts were recorded for this clonotype. The V and J genes are TRBV12-3 or TRBV12-4 and TRBJ2-4; a weak D match, TRBD2 (7 bases). The CDR3 spans 15 residues. V was clipped by 0 bases and J by 8 bases, with 14 bases between them. This chain's CDR3 is CASSLAGGRRDIQYF. In DNA form, the CDR3 reads TGTGCCAGCAGTTTAGCGGGGGGGCGCCGGGACATTCAGTACTTC.

This clonotype has more than one count but fewer than ten. The V gene is TRBV29-1, the J gene TRBJ2-5; 12 nucleotides line up with TRBD2. The CDR3 loop spans 13 amino acids. V shed 7 bases, J shed 7 bases, and the junction held 7 bases outside the gene matches. Per the germline V gene, CDR1 is SQVTM and CDR2 is ANQGSEA. CDR3 sequence: CSGRLAGVGTQYF. CDR3 DNA sequence: TGCAGCGGGCGACTAGCGGGAGTTGGGACCCAGTACTTC.

About this clonotype itself: A clone one base away is much larger, so this may be a read error. The V call is TRBV10-3, the J call TRBJ2-2; a possible D gene is TRBD1 (5 bases). Germline V gene data show CDR1 as ENHRY and CDR2 as SYGVKD. The CDR3 runs to 13 residues. V lost 6 bases to trimming and J lost 4 bases, with 9 bases between them. The CDR3 region has the DNA TGTGCCATCAGAGGGGCTTTCACCGGGGAGCTGTTTTTT. Amino acids: CAIRGAFTGELFF.

J is TRBJ1-2 and V is TRBV29-1; D ambiguous. Trimming removed 2 bases at V and 1 base at J, with 14 bases between. The CDR3 covers 15 residues. The germline CDR1 and CDR2 sequences are SQVTM and ANQGSEA. CDR3 amino acids: CSVERTGDNNYGYTF. Here the CDR3 DNA reads TGCAGCGTTGAAAGGACCGGAGACAATAACTATGGCTACACCTTC.

This clonotype was counted many times. The chain uses TRBV7-9 and TRBJ2-1, with TRBD2 as a possible D gene (6 bases). Trimming removed 1 base at V and 0 bases at J, with 13 bases between. Germline V gives CDR1 SEHNR, CDR2 FQNEAQ (reference sequence). This CDR3 contains 17 residues. The CDR3 reads CASSLEAGWSSYNEQFF. In DNA form, the CDR3 reads TGTGCCAGCAGCTTAGAAGCGGGTTGGAGCTCCTACAATGAGCAGTTCTTC.

This clonotype has more than one count but fewer than ten. The gene calls are TRBV6-5 and TRBJ1-1; 7 bases align to TRBD1. CDR3 size: 15 residues. With V trimmed by 2 bases and J by 3 bases, 6 bases remained unmatched. Looked up from germline, CDR1 is MNHEY and CDR2 is SVGAGI. The CDR3 here is CASSYTLTGYTEAFF. The CDR3 nucleotides are TGTGCCAGCAGTTACACATTGACAGGGTACACTGAAGCTTTCTTT.

The V gene is TRBV6-2 or TRBV6-3, the J gene TRBJ2-1; TRBD2 matches 10 bases. The CDR3 sequence is 13 residues long. The junction had 4 bases not matched to a gene; V was cut back by 7 bases and J by 7 bases. Germline CDR1 and CDR2: MNHEY and SVGEGT. The CDR3 spells CASTQREGNEQFF. CDR3 nucleotides: TGTGCCAGCACACAGCGGGAGGGTAATGAGCAGTTCTTC.

This clonotype was seen at least ten times. CDR3 protein: CASRSTRGAADTQYF. The CDR3 region has the DNA TGTGCCAGCAGGTCTACCCGAGGGGCCGCAGATACGCAGTATTTT. The chain uses TRBV2 and TRBJ2-3; perhaps D is TRBD1 or TRBD2 (5 bases each). CDR1 and CDR2 (germline): SNHLY, FYNNEI. V lost 6 bases and J lost 4, with 17 bases in between. The CDR3 covers 15 residues.

This clonotype was detected once. The V and J genes are TRBV25-1 and TRBJ2-4, with TRBD1 as a possible D gene (5 bases). This CDR3 has 10 amino acids. Germline V lookup: CDR1 MGHDK, CDR2 SYGVNS. V dropped 10 bases and J dropped 6 bases, with 7 bases sitting between them. CDR3 sequence: CATQGNIQYF. Here the CDR3 DNA reads TGTGCCACCCAGGGAAACATTCAGTACTTC.

This chain uses TRBV4-2 with TRBJ2-3; maybe TRBD2 (5 bases). V lost 0 bases and J 0 bases, leaving 13 bases between the germline ends. The CDR3 consists of 17 residues. Germline V gene sequence: CDR1 LGHNA, CDR2 YNFKEQ. The CDR3 loop reads CASSQDDGLFSTDTQYF. DNA for the CDR3: TGTGCCAGCAGCCAAGATGACGGACTTTTTAGCACAGATACGCAGTATTTT.

This clonotype showed up many times. The chain has TRBV7-3 and TRBJ2-1; TRBD2 agrees at 9 bases. The germline V gene has CDR1 SGHTA and CDR2 FQGTGA. This CDR3 comprises 14 residues. V lost 1 base, J lost 9 bases, and 4 bases stayed unmatched. The DNA of the CDR3 is TGTGCCAGCAGCTTAAGGCGGGGGGGCCCTGAGCAGTTCTTC. Its protein product is CASSLRRGGPEQFF.

This clonotype has at least ten counts. V is TRBV6-2 or TRBV6-3 and J is TRBJ2-7; TRBD2 agrees at 7 bases. The CDR3 has 12 residues. Germline CDR1 and CDR2: MNHEY and SVGEGT. With V trimmed by 6 bases and J by 3 bases, 2 bases remained unmatched. The CDR3 protein is CASSREDYEQYF. Written as DNA, the CDR3 is TGTGCCAGCAGCCGGGAGGACTACGAGCAGTACTTC.

The V call is TRBV20-1, the J call TRBJ2-1; 11 nucleotides line up with TRBD2. CDR3 length: 17 residues. Trimming removed 1 base from V and 2 bases from J; junction bases left unmatched: 7. Germline CDR1 is DFQATT and CDR2 is SNEGSKA (reference sequence). CDR3 region: CSARGFTSGSTYNEQFF. The CDR3 DNA reads as TGCAGTGCTAGAGGCTTTACTAGCGGGAGTACCTACAATGAGCAGTTCTTC.

This clonotype was seen many times. This chain uses TRBV6-1 with TRBJ2-7; TRBD1 matches 10 bases. The CDR3 is made up of 16 amino acids. J was trimmed by 3 bases and V by 4 bases; bases with no gene match: 9. CDR1 is MNHNS and CDR2 is SASEGT in the germline V gene. CDR3 DNA sequence: TGTGCCAGCAGTGGACACCGGGACAGGGGATACTACGAGCAGTACTTC. This gives the protein CASSGHRDRGYYEQYF.

This rearrangement joins TRBV10-3 to TRBJ2-3; TRBD2 might be the D (7 bases). V lost 7 bases and J 2 bases, leaving 19 bases between the germline ends. The CDR3 sequence is 16 residues long. Germline V gene data show CDR1 as ENHRY and CDR2 as SYGVKD. As DNA, the CDR3 is TGTGCCATCATTCTTTGGGGGGGGGGCTTCACAGATACGCAGTATTTT. Translation gives CAIILWGGGFTDTQYF.